The 9 T cell receptor beta chains listed next were all sequenced from one sample in a study of blood T cell repertoires in COVID-19. Produced via immunoSEQ multiplex PCR; TCRdb's table is partial and in-frame only. The table includes about 200,000 clones, roughly nine tenths detected once. The sample consisted of peripheral blood. The receptors shown here come from a woman aged 45-60 years with acute or convalescent COVID-19.

The J gene is TRBJ1-5, the V gene TRBV18; TRBD1 aligns across 10 bases. The CDR3 has 15 residues. Germline V gene data show CDR1 as KGHSH and CDR2 as LQKENI. V shed 3 bases, J shed 1 base, and the junction held 0 bases outside the gene matches. The CDR3 nucleotides read TGTGCCAGCTCACCGGACAGGGGGAGCAATCAGCCCCAGCATTTT. Its translation: CASSPDRGSNQPQHF.

The rearrangement links TRBV6-5 to TRBJ1-1, with a weak D call TRBD1 (5 bases). The CDR3 is 13 amino acids. The germline gives CDR1 MNHEY, CDR2 SVGAGI. Between the trimmed V and J ends, which lost 6 bases and 1 base, there was a span of 9 bases. The CDR3 is CASRGGQNTEAFF. In DNA form, the CDR3 reads TGTGCCAGCAGGGGTGGACAGAACACTGAAGCTTTCTTT.

The chain uses TRBV9 and TRBJ2-4; D is perhaps TRBD2 (5 bases). Trimming removed 0 bases from V and 1 base from J, with 5 bases in between. The CDR3 is made up of 14 amino acids. The germline CDR1 and CDR2 sequences are SGDLS and YYNGEE. The CDR3 DNA reads TGTGCCAGCAGCGTAGCGGGGGCCAAAAACATTCAGTACTTC. Its translation: CASSVAGAKNIQYF.

The chain employs TRBV30 and TRBJ1-2; TRBD1 might be the D (6 bases). The V end was cut by 5 bases, the J end by 1 base, with 8 bases between. The CDR3 is 12 residues long. The V gene's germline CDR1 is GTSNPN and CDR2 SVGIG (reference sequence). CDR3 sequence reads: CAWEGVNYGYTF. The CDR3 DNA reads TGTGCCTGGGAGGGGGTTAACTATGGCTACACCTTC. The full variable domain, with the rest looked up from reference TRBV30 and TRBJ1-2, is SQTIHQWPATLVQPVGSPLSLECTVEGTSNPNLYWYRQAAGRGLQLLFYSVGIGQISSEVPQNLSASRPQDRQFILSSKKLLLSDSGFYLCAWEGVNYGYTFGSGTRLTVV.

The genes are TRBV7-9 and TRBJ1-1; the D gene is possibly TRBD1 (5 bases). The CDR3 runs to 15 residues. V lost 8 bases, J lost 1 base, and 17 bases lay in between. The germline gives CDR1 SEHNR, CDR2 FQNEAQ (reference sequence). CDR3 residues: CASDEIGATNTEAFF. In DNA form, the CDR3 reads TGTGCCAGCGACGAAATTGGGGCAACGAACACTGAAGCTTTCTTT.

The CDR3, as DNA: TGTGCCAGCAGTCCTGACAGGGCTAATTCACCCCTCCACTTT. It encodes CASSPDRANSPLHF. The rearrangement joins TRBV6-5 to TRBJ1-6, with TRBD1 identical over 7 bases. This CDR3 contains 14 residues. The germline gives CDR1 MNHEY, CDR2 SVGAGI. V was clipped by 5 bases and J by 6 bases; unmatched bases: 4.

J is TRBJ1-3 and V is TRBV7-2; 10 positions agree with TRBD1. CDR3 length equals 16 residues. The trim removed 3 bases at V and 0 bases at J, leaving 2 bases unmatched. Germline V gives CDR1 SGHTA, CDR2 FQGNSA. For the CDR3, the DNA is TGTGCCAGCAGCTTCGGACAGGGGGGCTCTGGAAACACCATATATTTT. Translated: CASSFGQGGSGNTIYF.

This chain connects TRBV19 to TRBJ1-3; 7 nucleotides align to TRBD1. Germline values: CDR1 LNHDA, CDR2 SQIVND (reference sequence). V gave up 6 bases and J gave up 3 bases; unmatched junction bases: 11. This CDR3 spans 16 amino acids. As DNA, the CDR3 is TGTGCCAGTAGAACTACAGGGGATTTGAGTGGAAACACCATATATTTT. Protein sequence: CASRTTGDLSGNTIYF.

The chain uses TRBV14 and TRBJ2-7, with 10 bases that match TRBD1. The V segment lost 4 bases and the J segment 4 bases; nucleotides outside the gene matches: 1. The V gene's germline CDR1 is SGHDN and CDR2 FVKESK. This CDR3 comprises 13 residues. The CDR3 coding sequence is TGTGCCAGCAGCCGGACAGGGGGATACGAGCAGTACTTC. Its translation is CASSRTGGYEQYF. Supplemented by reference TRBV14 and TRBJ2-7, the full variable domain reads EAGVTQFPSHSVIEKGQTVTLRCDPISGHDNLYWYRRVMGKEIKFLLHFVKESKQDESGMPNNRFLAERTGGTYSTLKVQPAELEDSGVYFCASSRTGGYEQYFGPGTRLTVT.